The next 22 T cell receptor beta chains were all read from a single sample in a study of identical twins (dated by TCRdb to 2016 to 2017). The library came from 5' RACE. TCRdb records Illumina HiSeq 2000 as the sequencer. TCRdb reran the public reads through fastp at Q25 and MiXCR, keeping productive beta chains. Rows are unified per CDR3 protein, each entry keeping the most common DNA and genes. Within this sample are fewer than 650,000 distinct CDR3 sequences, with 7.1% of them counted one time only. 1.5% to 2% of the sample comes from the top ten. This same sample was also part of a study on yellow fever vaccine responses in identical twins.

The specimen sequenced was PBMCs. The receptor set was obtained from a woman aged 18-30 years in good health.

At least ten counts were recorded for this clonotype. This chain joins TRBV3-1 and TRBJ1-1; the match to TRBD1 covers 10 bases. The germline V gene encodes CDR1 LGHDT and CDR2 YNNKEL (reference sequence). This CDR3 spans 13 amino acids. V lost 4 bases to trimming and J lost 11 bases; unmatched junction nucleotides: 7. The chain's CDR3 is CASSPPGQGRAFF. The CDR3 coding sequence is TGTGCCAGCAGCCCCCCGGGACAGGGGCGGGCTTTCTTT.

The chain couples TRBV18 to TRBJ2-2; possibly TRBD1 for D (6 bases). Germline V gives CDR1 KGHSH, CDR2 LQKENI. This CDR3 has 15 residues. V was cut by 3 bases and J by 3 bases, with 11 bases left in between. CDR3 bases: TGTGCCAGCTCACCCGACAGGCGGCACACCGGGGAGCTGTTTTTT. This translates into CASSPDRRHTGELFF.

This clonotype showed up many times. The chain links TRBV3-1 to TRBJ2-4, with a possible D match to TRBD2 (6 bases). CDR1 and CDR2 (germline): LGHDT, YNNKEL (reference sequence). This CDR3 has 14 residues. The V and J ends lost 0 bases and 9 bases respectively, with 12 bases between them. CDR3 region: CASSQDSGRGIQYF. In DNA, the CDR3 is TGTGCCAGCAGCCAAGATTCGGGGCGGGGCATTCAGTACTTC.

The rearrangement links TRBV28 to TRBJ2-1, with TRBD2 matching 9 bases. V trimming: 5 bases; J trimming: 8 bases; junction bases outside the gene matches: 7. The CDR3 sequence is 14 residues long. In germline, CDR1 is MDHEN, CDR2 SYDVKM. The CDR3 DNA is TGTGCCAGCAGTCTGCGGGGGGGCCTAGATGAGCAGTTCTTC. Amino acid sequence: CASSLRGGLDEQFF.

This clonotype was picked up a small number of times. The rearrangement joins TRBV20-1 to TRBJ2-3; 10 bases match TRBD2. V was clipped by 1 base and J by 6 bases; unmatched bases: 7. The CDR3 sequence is 15 residues long. Germline V lookup: CDR1 DFQATT, CDR2 SNEGSKA (reference sequence). This CDR3 is CSARASGTSADTQYF. CDR3 coding DNA: TGCAGTGCTAGAGCCTCCGGGACTAGCGCTGATACGCAGTATTTT.

This clonotype has a count of ten or more. Relative to the germline gene, one junction end is altered; a read error may explain this. V and J are TRBV5-1 and TRBJ2-3; D not certain. The CDR3 runs 12 residues. CDR1 SGHRS and CDR2 YFSETQ come from the germline V gene. Here the CDR3 reads CASSFSTDTQYF. CDR3 nucleotide sequence: TGTGCCAGCAGCTTTAGCACAGATACGCAGTATTTT.

The sample holds many counts of this clonotype. The chain uses TRBV5-4 and TRBJ2-3; 9 bases agree with TRBD2. This CDR3 has 15 residues. V dropped 3 bases and J dropped 1; count of bases not matched to a gene: 3. The germline gives CDR1 SGHNT, CDR2 YYREEE (reference sequence). CDR3 region: CASSWGLAGTDTQYF. Here the CDR3 DNA reads TGTGCCAGCAGCTGGGGACTAGCTGGCACAGATACGCAGTATTTT.

The V call is TRBV29-1, the J call TRBJ2-1, with TRBD1 identical over 8 bases. J gave up 3 bases and V 3 bases, and 7 bases lay outside the gene matches. The CDR3 spans 15 residues. CDR1 is SQVTM, CDR2 ANQGSEA, per germline. CDR3 coding DNA: TGCAGCGTTGAGGGAACCGGGACAGGCTACAATGAGCAGTTCTTC. It is translated as CSVEGTGTGYNEQFF.

The rearrangement joins TRBV10-1 to TRBJ2-1; the match to TRBD2 covers 11 bases. J gave up 6 bases and V 2 bases, and 9 bases lay outside the gene matches. CDR1 and CDR2 from the germline V gene are WNHNN and SYGVQD (reference sequence). The CDR3 spans 17 residues. Here the CDR3 reads CASSELSSGRTGNEQFF. CDR3 DNA sequence: TGCGCCAGCAGTGAGCTCTCTAGCGGGAGGACGGGCAATGAGCAGTTCTTC.

There are many counts of this clonotype. The chain combines TRBV4-1 with TRBJ1-4; no reliable D call. The V end was cut by 0 bases, the J end by 8 bases, with 25 bases between. The CDR3 consists of 19 residues. Germline CDR1 and CDR2: MGHRA and YSYEKL. The CDR3 coding sequence is TGCGCCAGCAGCCAAGAGGTTGCCCGAGAGTGGGGTGGAAGGGAAAAACTGTTTTTT. Encoded protein: CASSQEVAREWGGREKLFF.

This clonotype has a count of ten or more. The chain joins TRBV12-3 or TRBV12-4 to TRBJ1-2, with a weak D call TRBD1 (6 bases). V gave up 0 bases and J gave up 5 bases, with 10 bases separating them. The CDR3 spans 14 residues. The CDR3 region is CASSLAFGTYGYTF. The CDR3 bases are TGTGCCAGCAGTTTAGCCTTCGGGACATATGGCTACACCTTC.

This clonotype has only a few counts. The CDR3, as DNA: TGTGCCAGCAGTGAAGGGTTCTCTGGGGCCAACGTCCTGACTTTC. It encodes CASSEGFSGANVLTF. V and J are TRBV2 and TRBJ2-6; D is ambiguous. CDR1 is SNHLY, CDR2 FYNNEI, per germline. The V and J ends lost 1 base and 0 bases respectively, with 4 bases between them. This CDR3 is 15 amino acids long.

This sequence joins TRBV7-9 and TRBJ2-7; D may be TRBD2 (5 bases). Germline V gives CDR1 SEHNR, CDR2 FQNEAQ (reference sequence). This CDR3 is 15 amino acids long. Trimming cost V 1 base and J 7 bases, with 17 bases left between them. The CDR3 region is CASSLDYGGPREQYF. For the CDR3, the DNA is TGTGCCAGCAGCTTAGACTACGGAGGCCCTCGAGAGCAGTACTTC.

This clonotype was recorded at least ten times. The rearrangement links TRBV28 to TRBJ2-1; the D gene is possibly TRBD1 (7 bases). CDR1 is MDHEN, CDR2 SYDVKM, per germline. The CDR3 length is 16 residues. V dropped 3 bases and J dropped 4 bases, with 16 bases sitting between them. The DNA of the CDR3 is TGTGCCAGCAGTTTGCTGGGGGCAGGGGGGTACAATGAGCAGTTCTTC. Protein sequence: CASSLLGAGGYNEQFF.

This clonotype was recorded at least ten times. This chain joins TRBV20-1 and TRBJ2-1; 8 bases fit TRBD2. Germline V gives CDR1 DFQATT, CDR2 SNEGSKA (reference sequence). V shed 4 bases and J 0 bases; nucleotides not matched to a gene: 2. The CDR3 has 14 amino acids. Here the CDR3 reads CSAISGNSYNEQFF. The CDR3 region has the DNA TGCAGTGCTATTAGCGGGAACTCCTACAATGAGCAGTTCTTC.

This clonotype was detected many times. The V gene is TRBV12-3 or TRBV12-4, the J gene TRBJ1-3; D call uncertain. Trimming pared 3 bases from V and 4 bases from J, leaving 13 bases between. CDR3 length equals 15 residues. The CDR3 DNA reads as TGTGCCAGCAGTTTTTTCCAGAGGGCCGGAAACACCATATATTTT. Its protein is CASSFFQRAGNTIYF.

This clonotype was counted many times. CDR3 in DNA: TGCAGTGTGGGAAGGCTGAACACTGAAGCTTTCTTT. It translates to CSVGRLNTEAFF. This chain links TRBV20-1 with TRBJ1-1; D not certain. V was shortened by 7 bases and J by 0 bases, with 9 bases between the two germline ends. CDR1 is DFQATT and CDR2 is SNEGSKA in the germline V gene (reference sequence). There are 12 residues in the CDR3.

This rearrangement joins TRBV12-3 or TRBV12-4 to TRBJ2-7; 10 nucleotides match TRBD2. The junction had 1 base not matched to a gene; V was cut back by 3 bases and J by 2 bases. This CDR3 has 14 residues. CDR3 amino acids: CASSFTSGTYEQYF. The CDR3, as DNA: TGTGCCAGCAGTTTTACTAGCGGGACCTACGAGCAGTACTTC.

A few counts support this clonotype. This chain connects TRBV10-1 to TRBJ2-1; D possibly corresponds to TRBD1 (6 bases). Germline assignment: CDR1 WNHNN and CDR2 SYGVQD (reference sequence). The CDR3 is 12 residues long. The germline V and J ends were trimmed by 5 bases and 12 bases, with 14 bases remaining between them. CDR3 protein: CASSSEQGWQFF. CDR3 nucleotide sequence: TGCGCCAGCAGTTCCGAACAGGGATGGCAGTTCTTC.

This clonotype was observed a few times. The chain couples TRBV7-9 to TRBJ1-1; a possible D gene is TRBD1 (6 bases). Between the trimmed V and J ends, which lost 8 bases and 0 bases, there was a span of 13 bases. This CDR3 is built from 14 residues. Germline V gene lookup returns CDR1 SEHNR and CDR2 FQNEAQ (reference sequence). The CDR3 DNA reads TGTGCCAGCGGGAAAACAGGGTTGAACACTGAAGCTTTCTTT. Encoded protein: CASGKTGLNTEAFF.

The chain recombines TRBV2 with TRBJ1-5; unclear D gene. V lost 7 bases, J lost 0 bases, and 13 bases lay in between. In germline, CDR1 is SNHLY, CDR2 FYNNEI. The CDR3 spans 15 residues. CDR3 DNA: TGTGCCAGCAACTATGCAAGAGATAGCAATCAGCCCCAGCATTTT. Amino acid sequence: CASNYARDSNQPQHF. The whole variable domain, remainder taken from reference TRBV2 and TRBJ1-5, is EPEVTQTPSHQVTQMGQEVILRCVPISNHLYFYWYRQILGQKVEFLVSFYNNEISEKSEIFDDQFSVERPDGSNFTLKIRSTKLEDSAMYFCASNYARDSNQPQHFGDGTRLSIL.

V is TRBV6-6 and J is TRBJ1-1; TRBD1 agrees at 7 bases. This CDR3 is built from 13 residues. Trimming took 7 bases from V and 1 from J; bases not matched to a gene: 3. CDR1 is MNHNY and CDR2 is SVGAGI in the germline V gene (reference sequence). The CDR3 region is CASIGTANTEAFF. The CDR3 coding sequence is TGTGCCAGCATCGGGACAGCGAACACTGAAGCTTTCTTT.